The subject of this entry is one T cell receptor beta chain. Germline V lookup: CDR1 SEHNR, CDR2 FQNEAQ (reference sequence). V lost 5 bases to trimming and J lost 0 bases; unmatched junction nucleotides: 10. The length of the CDR3 is 18 residues. In the original workflow: Estimation of nucleated cell counts was performed using reference gene primer amplification. Produced via immunoSEQ multiplex PCR; TCRdb's table is partial and in-frame only. V and J calls plus clone size are reproduced from that table; the DNA served to infer D and trimming. The sample has roughly 120,000 clones; around 84% are singletons. The data derive from a study of blood T cell repertoires in COVID-19. Study overall: The samples span acute and convalescent COVID-19 from the United States, Italy and Spain. In each case, the material was cDNA or gDNA derived from T cells, B-cell-depleted T cells, or PBMCs.

The TCR sequence derives from a woman between 40 and 50 years old with acute or convalescent COVID-19. Sequencing used peripheral blood. V and J are TRBV7-9 and TRBJ2-6; 7 bases agree with TRBD2. CDR3 DNA sequence: TGTGCCAGCAGCCGTATGCAGGGAGGGGTCTCTGGGGCCAACGTCCTGACTTTC. This sequence encodes CASSRMQGGVSGANVLTF.